This record looks at one T cell receptor (beta chain) sequence and its context. What it recognizes is unknown. Researchers collected about 9.7 milliliters of peripheral blood from every single donor. This entry comes from a study of blood T cells in healthy people across ages. General study results and limits: Diversity of TCR beta per million T cells declined in a roughly linear way with age. Donor CMV infection status was unknown, possibly confounding age-related changes in expanded clonotypes.

Through a sample-barcoded 5' primer and a J-beta primer mix, a second PCR was run for about 6 to 12 cycles. Tags on each cDNA molecule came from a template-switch adaptor with 12 random nucleotides. TCRdb reprocessed the 5' RACE reads via MiXCR and lists one record per CDR3 protein. The repertoire has roughly 800,000 distinct CDR3 sequences, under 40% of them found once; the top ten carry 10% to 15%. CDR1 is SGHRS, CDR2 YFSETQ, per germline. CDR3 length: 15 residues. J was trimmed by 9 bases and V by 3 bases; bases with no gene match: 10. The chain recombines TRBV5-1 with TRBJ2-2; 8 bases are shared with TRBD2. This receptor was identified in a man younger than 35 in good health. Material: blood. The CDR3 loop reads CASSSIGLAARELFF. The CDR3 coding sequence is TGCGCCAGCAGCTCCATAGGACTAGCCGCCCGGGAGCTGTTTTTT.